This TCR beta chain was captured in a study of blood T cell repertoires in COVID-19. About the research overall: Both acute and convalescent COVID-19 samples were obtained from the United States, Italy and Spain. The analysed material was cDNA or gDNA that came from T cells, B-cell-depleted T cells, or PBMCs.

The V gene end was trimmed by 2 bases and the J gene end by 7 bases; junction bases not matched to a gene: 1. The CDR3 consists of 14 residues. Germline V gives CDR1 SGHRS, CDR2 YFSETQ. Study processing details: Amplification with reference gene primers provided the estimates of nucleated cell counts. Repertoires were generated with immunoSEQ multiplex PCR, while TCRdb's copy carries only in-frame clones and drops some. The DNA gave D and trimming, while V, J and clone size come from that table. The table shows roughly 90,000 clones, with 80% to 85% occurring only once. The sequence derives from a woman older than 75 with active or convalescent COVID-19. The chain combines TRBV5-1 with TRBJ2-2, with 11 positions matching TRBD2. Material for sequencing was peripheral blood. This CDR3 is CASSLGLAGGELFF. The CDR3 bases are TGCGCCAGCAGCTTAGGACTAGCGGGCGGGGAGCTGTTTTTT.